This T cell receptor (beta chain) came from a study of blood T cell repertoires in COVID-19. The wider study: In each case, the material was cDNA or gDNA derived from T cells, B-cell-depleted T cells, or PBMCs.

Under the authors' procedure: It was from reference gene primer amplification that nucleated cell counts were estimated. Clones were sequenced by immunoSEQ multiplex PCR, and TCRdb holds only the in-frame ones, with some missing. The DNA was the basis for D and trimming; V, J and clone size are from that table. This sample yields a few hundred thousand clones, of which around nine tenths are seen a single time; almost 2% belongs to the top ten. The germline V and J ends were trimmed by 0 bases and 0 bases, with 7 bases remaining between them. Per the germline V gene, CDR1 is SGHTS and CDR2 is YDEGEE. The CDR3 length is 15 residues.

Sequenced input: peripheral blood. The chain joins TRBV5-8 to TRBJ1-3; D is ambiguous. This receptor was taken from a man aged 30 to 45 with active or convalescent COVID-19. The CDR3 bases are TGTGCCAGCAGCTTGGACAGATACTCTGGAAACACCATATATTTT. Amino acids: CASSLDRYSGNTIYF.